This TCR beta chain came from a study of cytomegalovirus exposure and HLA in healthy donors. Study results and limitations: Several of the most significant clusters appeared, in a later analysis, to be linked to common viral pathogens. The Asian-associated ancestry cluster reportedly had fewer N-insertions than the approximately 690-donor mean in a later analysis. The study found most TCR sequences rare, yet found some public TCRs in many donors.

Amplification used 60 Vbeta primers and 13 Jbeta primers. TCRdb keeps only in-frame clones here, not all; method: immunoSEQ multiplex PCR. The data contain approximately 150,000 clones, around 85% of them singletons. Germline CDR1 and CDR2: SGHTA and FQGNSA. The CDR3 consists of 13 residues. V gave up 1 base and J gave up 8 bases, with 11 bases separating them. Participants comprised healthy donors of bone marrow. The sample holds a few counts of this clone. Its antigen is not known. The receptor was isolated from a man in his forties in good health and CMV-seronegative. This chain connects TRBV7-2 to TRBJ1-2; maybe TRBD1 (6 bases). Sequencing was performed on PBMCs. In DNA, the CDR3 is TGTGCCAGCAGCTTAGGGTACAGGGAGGGCTACACCTTC. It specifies CASSLGYREGYTF.